These 25 T cell receptor beta chains came from one sample sequenced in a study of monozygotic twins with inflammatory bowel disease. TCRdb reprocessed the 5' RACE reads and keeps a single row for each CDR3 protein, giving no DNA. The table gives over 110,000 distinct CDR3 sequences; the top ten clones make up 2% to 3% of it. Sequenced input: blood. The receptors shown here come from a human donor with ulcerative colitis or Crohn's disease, or a healthy co-twin of an affected twin (not recorded which).

V and J are TRBV7-6 and TRBJ2-1; TCRdb picks TRBD1, but there is no DNA to check that call. From germline, CDR1 is SGHVS and CDR2 FNYEAQ. The CDR3 sequence is 15 residues long. The CDR3 reads CASSLRGQGVNEQFF.

This chain's CDR3 is CASDRGGSTDTQYF. The chain carries TRBV19 and TRBJ2-3; TCRdb indicates TRBD1, and absent DNA this call remains unverified. CDR1 and CDR2 from the germline V gene are LNHDA and SQIVND (reference sequence). This CDR3 contains 14 residues.

V and J are TRBV20-1 and TRBJ2-7. Germline values: CDR1 DFQATT, CDR2 SNEGSKA (reference sequence). CDR3 length equals 11 residues. The CDR3 loop is CSAPDHYEQYF.

The chain couples TRBV7-2 to TRBJ1-5. Per the germline V gene, CDR1 is SGHTA and CDR2 is FQGNSA. The length of the CDR3 is 15 residues. The chain's CDR3 is CASSLSPGAYQPQHF.

V usage is TRBV5-4 and J usage is TRBJ1-6. In germline, CDR1 is SGHNT, CDR2 YYREEE (reference sequence). This CDR3 is built from 16 residues. The CDR3 loop reads CASSLDTLSYNSPLHF.

The chain links TRBV20-1 to TRBJ2-5; lacking DNA, the TRBD2 call made by TCRdb goes unchecked. Looked up from germline, CDR1 is DFQATT and CDR2 is SNEGSKA (reference sequence). This CDR3 has 15 residues. The CDR3 loop is CSARLPTSGGETQYF.

The chain employs TRBV3-1 and TRBJ2-7; TCRdb's D call, TRBD2, is unchecked because there is no DNA. In germline, CDR1 is LGHDT, CDR2 YNNKEL (reference sequence). The CDR3 is 15 residues long. CDR3 loop: CASSQAAGGPGEQYF.

The chain combines TRBV4-3 with TRBJ2-1; TCRdb's D call, TRBD2, is unchecked because there is no DNA. Per the germline V gene, CDR1 is LGHNA and CDR2 is YSLEER. The CDR3 has 16 residues. The CDR3 sequence: CASSQDLAGPFNEQFF.

The V call is TRBV29-1, the J call TRBJ1-1; TCRdb reports TRBD1, a call that lacks DNA to check it against. Germline V gene data show CDR1 as SQVTM and CDR2 as ANQGSEA. CDR3 length equals 14 residues. CDR3 residues: CSVPDDISNTEAFF.

This sequence joins TRBV5-1 and TRBJ1-2; no DNA is available, so the TRBD1 call from TCRdb remains unchecked. There are 12 residues in the CDR3. Germline CDR1 is SGHRS and CDR2 is YFSETQ. The CDR3 sequence is CASSLQGNGYTF.

The V gene is TRBV6-5, the J gene TRBJ2-5; the TCRdb D gene call, TRBD1, has no DNA to confirm it. This CDR3 has 15 amino acids. The germline gives CDR1 MNHEY, CDR2 SVGAGI. CDR3 sequence: CASSYAGSYQETQYF.

The chain recombines TRBV20-1 with TRBJ2-3; TCRdb's D gene call, TRBD2, goes unchecked for lack of DNA. The CDR3 consists of 12 residues. The germline V gene has CDR1 DFQATT and CDR2 SNEGSKA (reference sequence). The CDR3 sequence is CSERATPNTQYF.

The genes are TRBV20-1 and TRBJ1-4; without DNA, the TCRdb call of TRBD1 cannot be checked. The CDR3 is made up of 13 amino acids. Germline CDR1 DFQATT, CDR2 SNEGSKA (reference sequence). CDR3: CSARGGKNEKLFF.

This sequence joins TRBV20-1 and TRBJ1-6; TCRdb indicates TRBD1, and absent DNA this call remains unverified. CDR1 is DFQATT and CDR2 is SNEGSKA in the germline V gene (reference sequence). The CDR3 runs to 15 residues. The CDR3 reads CSALDRGSYNSPLHF.

The chain recombines TRBV18 with TRBJ2-5. From germline, CDR1 is KGHSH and CDR2 LQKENI. This CDR3 region has 11 residues. This CDR3 reads CASSDQETQYF.

The chain recombines TRBV12-3 or TRBV12-4 with TRBJ1-4; the D call of TRBD1 rests on TCRdb alone, since no DNA is present to check it. The CDR3 consists of 15 residues. The chain's CDR3 is CASSRQGRTNEKLFF.

V gene TRBV29-1 combines with J gene TRBJ2-3. Germline V lookup: CDR1 SQVTM, CDR2 ANQGSEA. This CDR3 comprises 15 residues. This CDR3 is CSVAAIVLATDTQYF.

This sequence joins TRBV5-1 and TRBJ2-7; TCRdb's assignment of TRBD2 cannot be checked, as there is no DNA. Germline assignment: CDR1 SGHRS and CDR2 YFSETQ. CDR3 size: 15 residues. CDR3: CASSLGRSLDYEQYF.

The chain carries TRBV20-1 and TRBJ1-3; TCRdb picks TRBD1, but there is no DNA to check that call. This CDR3 has 13 amino acids. Germline V lookup: CDR1 DFQATT, CDR2 SNEGSKA (reference sequence). The chain's CDR3 is CSAPGDRGNTIYF.

The chain uses TRBV5-4 and TRBJ1-2; TCRdb's D call of TRBD1 is untestable without DNA. Germline CDR1 and CDR2: SGHNT and YYREEE (reference sequence). CDR3 length equals 15 residues. The CDR3 sequence is CASSLFWGPNYGYTF. Full variable domain (remainder filled in from reference TRBV5-4 and TRBJ1-2): ETGVTQSPTHLIKTRGQQVTLRCSSQSGHNTVSWYQQALGQGPQFIFQYYREEENGRGNFPPRFSGLQFPNYSSELNVNALELDDSALYLCASSLFWGPNYGYTFGSGTRLTVV.

V and J are TRBV12-3 or TRBV12-4 and TRBJ2-7. CDR3 size: 13 residues. The CDR3 sequence is CASSLLGSYEQYF.

The chain recombines TRBV29-1 with TRBJ2-1. This CDR3 comprises 11 residues. Germline V gene data show CDR1 as SQVTM and CDR2 as ANQGSEA. The CDR3 region is CSAGTDNEQFF.

This chain connects TRBV7-2 to TRBJ2-7. CDR3 length: 11 residues. Germline lookup yields CDR1 SGHTA and CDR2 FQGNSA. CDR3 sequence: CASSETYEQYF.

The J gene is TRBJ2-1, the V gene TRBV3-1; no DNA is available, so the TRBD2 call from TCRdb remains unchecked. CDR3 size: 13 residues. CDR1 is LGHDT, CDR2 YNNKEL, per germline (reference sequence). The CDR3 is CASRTSGNNEQFF.

The rearrangement joins TRBV5-1 to TRBJ2-7. The CDR3 length is 14 residues. Looked up from germline, CDR1 is SGHRS and CDR2 is YFSETQ. The chain's CDR3 is CASSYQVVPYEQYF.